Detailed here is one TCR beta chain. Its specificity is unknown. The data stem from a study of cytomegalovirus exposure and HLA in healthy donors. PCR was performed using 60 Vbeta and 13 Jbeta primers. How the authors handled the data: The count from a later analysis was about 80 million unique TCR beta chains, some 12 million of them shared. Measured with immunoSEQ multiplex PCR; TCRdb has only the in-frame clones, and not every one. Clone size and the V and J calls come from that table; the DNA yielded D and trimming. The data hold more than 95,000 clones, with more than 70% observed a single time. Whole-study results and caveats: Later genetic work tied a missense DCLRE1C variant to beta-chain V and J trimming.

This TCR came from a man in his thirties or forties in good health and CMV-seronegative. Sequencing was carried out using PBMCs.

CDR3 in DNA: TGTGCCAGTAGTATAATCCTCGATGAAAAACTGTTTTTT. It yields the protein CASSIILDEKLFF. The rearrangement uses TRBV19 and TRBJ1-4; no reliable D call. The germline V and J ends were trimmed by 2 bases and 6 bases, with 7 bases remaining between them. The CDR3 is 13 residues long. CDR1 LNHDA and CDR2 SQIVND come from the germline V gene (reference sequence). Drawing the rest from reference TRBV19 and TRBJ1-4, the complete variable domain is DGGITQSPKYLFRKEGQNVTLSCEQNLNHDAMYWYRQDPGQGLRLIYYSQIVNDFQKGDIAEGYSVSREKKESFPLTVTSAQKNPTAFYLCASSIILDEKLFFGSGTQLSVL.